This is a list of T cell receptor beta chains from one sample in a study of technical replicates of blood from several donors. Libraries were prepared by immunoSEQ multiplex PCR; TCRdb keeps only in-frame clonotypes and omits some of them. Of 95,000 to 100,000 clones in the sample, nearly 96% were seen once. The sample consisted of T cells isolated from PBMCs. The receptor source for this set is a human donor in good health. Each CDR3 is given without its conserved first and last residue.

V gene: TRBV2
J gene: TRBJ2-1
CDR3 length: 9
CDR3 protein: ASSEVFEQF

V gene: TRBV27
J gene: TRBJ1-2
CDR3 length: 14
CDR3 protein: ASSAASPGGWYGYT

V gene: TRBV6-5
J gene: TRBJ2-7
CDR3 length: 13
CDR3 protein: ASSILAGGNYEQY

V gene: TRBV9
J gene: TRBJ2-1
CDR3 length: 14
CDR3 protein: ASSVGPSRPRDEQF

V gene: TRBV28
J gene: TRBJ2-3
CDR3 length: 14
CDR3 protein: ASSQMGLVRTDTQY

V gene: TRBV5-1
J gene: TRBJ2-5
CDR3 length: 12
CDR3 protein: ASSLGNGQETQY

V gene: TRBV9
J gene: TRBJ2-5
CDR3 length: 13
CDR3 protein: ASSIGLAGAETQY

V gene: TRBV14
J gene: TRBJ2-7
CDR3 length: 14
CDR3 protein: ASSQDTGLGSYEQY

V gene: TRBV11-3
J gene: TRBJ1-3
CDR3 length: 11
CDR3 protein: ASSKTAGNTIY

V gene: TRBV15
J gene: TRBJ2-7
CDR3 length: 11
CDR3 protein: ATSRDRGREQY

V gene: TRBV4-1
J gene: TRBJ1-5
CDR3 length: 12
CDR3 protein: ASSQTGVNQPQH

V gene: TRBV9
J gene: TRBJ1-5
CDR3 length: 12
CDR3 protein: ASSVGPGGQPQH

V gene: TRBV27
J gene: TRBJ2-7
CDR3 length: 11
CDR3 protein: ASRDSHSYEQY

V gene: TRBV18
J gene: TRBJ1-3
CDR3 length: 18
CDR3 protein: ASSPPGIYPGGESGNTIY

V gene: TRBV15
J gene: TRBJ2-2
CDR3 length: 12
CDR3 protein: ATSRGPNTGELF

V gene: TRBV5-1
J gene: TRBJ2-1
CDR3 length: 14
CDR3 protein: ASSLAATANYNEQF

V gene: TRBV5-1
J gene: TRBJ2-7
CDR3 length: 12
CDR3 protein: ASSLGQGADEQY

V gene: TRBV28
J gene: TRBJ2-5
CDR3 length: 15
CDR3 protein: ASSFPSGGPYQETQY

V gene: TRBV7-9
J gene: TRBJ2-4
CDR3 length: 10
CDR3 protein: ASSIVAGVNY

V gene: TRBV18
J gene: TRBJ2-7
CDR3 length: 12
CDR3 protein: ASSPPVRDYEQY

V gene: TRBV19
J gene: TRBJ2-6
CDR3 length: 17
CDR3 protein: ASSIKDRDRGLGANVLT

V gene: TRBV6-1
J gene: TRBJ1-6
CDR3 length: 13
CDR3 protein: ASSGSGLYGSPLH

V gene: TRBV4-1
J gene: TRBJ1-1
CDR3 length: 16
CDR3 protein: ASSLEPTGTALVTEAF

V gene: TRBV25-1
J gene: TRBJ2-1
CDR3 length: 12
CDR3 protein: ASSIERDGHEQF

V gene: TRBV7-2
J gene: TRBJ2-5
CDR3 length: 11
CDR3 protein: ASSLVAQETQY

V gene: TRBV19
J gene: TRBJ2-3
CDR3 length: 14
CDR3 protein: ASSPQVAGVSDTQY

V gene: TRBV5-6
J gene: TRBJ2-3
CDR3 length: 15
CDR3 protein: ASSMQGPRLITDTQY

V gene: TRBV9
J gene: TRBJ2-7
CDR3 length: 13
CDR3 protein: ASSVDLGLNYEQY

V gene: TRBV9
J gene: TRBJ1-2
CDR3 length: 14
CDR3 protein: ASRTAGAQYLGGYT

V gene: TRBV19
J gene: TRBJ1-2
CDR3 length: 14
CDR3 protein: ASSIRTGDLNYGYT

V gene: TRBV10-3
J gene: TRBJ1-5
CDR3 length: 12
CDR3 protein: ATRGLDGNQPQH

V gene: TRBV30
J gene: TRBJ2-7
CDR3 length: 14
CDR3 protein: AWRRGTVRPLYEQY

V gene: TRBV6-5
J gene: TRBJ2-1
CDR3 length: 12
CDR3 protein: ASSYNRVFNEQF